Shown below are 18 T cell receptor beta chains from a single sample sequenced in a study of T cell repertoires in cytomegalovirus infection. Each CDR3 protein gets one entry after TCRdb re-called the reads with MiXCR. The repertoire has about 740,000 distinct CDR3 sequences, 35% to 45% of them found once; the top ten carry roughly 2.9%. Source material: PBMCs. The source is a human donor in good health (CMV status not recorded). Some clones in this sample may be carry-over from other donors' samples.

The J gene is TRBJ2-7, the V gene TRBV6-2 or TRBV6-3; 8 positions match TRBD2. The CDR3 extends over 14 amino acids. Germline CDR1 and CDR2: MNHEY and SVGEGT. V shed 7 bases and J 3 bases; nucleotides not matched to a gene: 8. This CDR3 reads CASIQSGRGYEQYF. The CDR3 DNA follows: TGTGCCAGCATTCAAAGCGGGAGAGGCTACGAGCAGTACTTC.

The rearrangement joins TRBV20-1 to TRBJ2-5; 7 bases map to TRBD1. Germline assignment: CDR1 DFQATT and CDR2 SNEGSKA (reference sequence). V lost 2 bases to trimming and J lost 1 base; unmatched junction nucleotides: 1. This CDR3 comprises 13 residues. The CDR3 loop reads CSARTGAQETQYF. CDR3 sequence (DNA): TGCAGTGCTAGAACAGGGGCCCAAGAGACCCAGTACTTC.

The V gene is TRBV7-6, the J gene TRBJ2-1; 11 bases map to TRBD1. The V and J ends lost 5 bases and 0 bases, in that order; junction bases with no gene match: 6. Looked up from germline, CDR1 is SGHVS and CDR2 is FNYEAQ. This CDR3 comprises 17 residues. CDR3 in DNA: TGTGCCAGCAGCCTAATGGGGACAGGGGGCTCCTACAATGAGCAGTTCTTC. This translates into CASSLMGTGGSYNEQFF.

For this clonotype: A junction boundary mismatches the germline segment, possibly from a read error. This chain links TRBV11-3 with TRBJ1-1; D unclear. Germline-derived CDR1 and CDR2 are SGHNT and YENEEA. The CDR3 extends over 13 amino acids. In DNA form, the CDR3 reads TGTGCCAGCAGCTTGGAACGGAACACTGTAGCTTTCTTT. This encodes CASSLERNTVAFF.

The V call is TRBV6-1, the J call TRBJ1-1; TRBD1 might be the D (6 bases). CDR1 is MNHNS and CDR2 is SASEGT in the germline V gene. The CDR3 has 16 residues. V dropped 10 bases and J dropped 0 bases, with 21 bases sitting between them. In DNA form, the CDR3 reads TGTGCCACATGCCCCTCATACAGGGCACTGAACACTGAAGCTTTCTTT. Translated, it gives CATCPSYRALNTEAFF.

This clonotype was seen a few times. The V and J genes are TRBV7-9 and TRBJ2-5; D remains ambiguous. V was shortened by 3 bases and J by 1 base, with 15 bases between the two germline ends. Per germline, CDR1 SEHNR and CDR2 FQNEAQ (reference sequence). CDR3 size: 16 residues. In nucleotides, the CDR3 is TGTGCCAGCAGCTTTGTCCCCTCGTCTATCCAAGAGACCCAGTACTTC. Its protein is CASSFVPSSIQETQYF. The full variable domain, completed using reference TRBV7-9 and TRBJ2-5, is DTGVSQNPRHKITKRGQNVTFRCDPISEHNRLYWYRQTLGQGPEFLTYFQNEAQLEKSRLLSDRFSAERPKGSFSTLEIQRTEQGDSAMYLCASSFVPSSIQETQYFGPGTRLLVL.

This clonotype was seen ten or more times. The chain has TRBV7-2 and TRBJ2-3, with D tentatively TRBD2 (6 bases). The CDR3 covers 17 residues. Germline assignment: CDR1 SGHTA and CDR2 FQGNSA. The V end lost 4 bases, the J end lost 2 bases, and 19 bases lay between the germline ends. The CDR3 DNA reads TGTGCCAGCAGCTCAACTAGCCCCGTCACCTACACAGATACGCAGTATTTT. This encodes CASSSTSPVTYTDTQYF.

This sequence joins TRBV28 and TRBJ2-6; D perhaps matches TRBD1 (6 bases). This CDR3 comprises 16 residues. The germline CDR1 and CDR2 sequences are MDHEN and SYDVKM. Deletions cut 6 bases from V and 0 bases from J, with 12 bases between. Here the CDR3 reads CASRTGQSSGANVLTF. DNA for the CDR3: TGTGCCAGCAGGACGGGACAATCCTCTGGGGCCAACGTCCTGACTTTC. Looking up the rest from reference TRBV28 and TRBJ2-6 gives the full variable domain: DVKVTQSSRYLVKRTGEKVFLECVQDMDHENMFWYRQDPGLGLRLIYFSYDVKMKEKGDIPEGYSVSREKKERFSLILESASTNQTSMYLCASRTGQSSGANVLTFGAGSRLTVL.

The gene calls are TRBV7-6 and TRBJ2-7, with D perhaps assigned TRBD1 or TRBD2 (6 bases each). This CDR3 is 15 amino acids long. Germline CDR1 reads SGHVS; CDR2 reads FNYEAQ. The germline V and J ends were trimmed by 0 bases and 2 bases, with 11 bases remaining between them. CDR3 DNA sequence: TGTGCCAGCAGCTTAGCAGTAGGGGGGACCTACGAGCAGTACTTC. Protein product: CASSLAVGGTYEQYF.

The rearrangement joins TRBV2 to TRBJ2-3; D tentatively reads TRBD1 or TRBD2 (5 bases each). V was shortened by 5 bases and J by 5 bases, with 26 bases between the two germline ends. The CDR3 consists of 18 residues. Germline V gene sequence: CDR1 SNHLY, CDR2 FYNNEI. In DNA form, the CDR3 reads TGTGCCAGCAGTCCCCCGGGGACCGCGGATTCACGGGGAGATACGCAGTATTTT. Protein: CASSPPGTADSRGDTQYF. Full variable domain (remainder filled in from reference TRBV2 and TRBJ2-3): EPEVTQTPSHQVTQMGQEVILRCVPISNHLYFYWYRQILGQKVEFLVSFYNNEISEKSEIFDDQFSVERPDGSNFTLKIRSTKLEDSAMYFCASSPPGTADSRGDTQYFGPGTRLTVL.

The chain uses TRBV7-8 and TRBJ1-1; no firm D call. With 0 bases removed from V and 0 bases from J, the gap between germline ends came to 11 bases. The CDR3 runs to 16 residues. CDR1 is SGHVS, CDR2 FQNEAQ, per germline. CDR3 sequence: CASSLAALNLNTEAFF. CDR3 nucleotides: TGTGCCAGCAGCTTAGCGGCTCTCAATTTGAACACTGAAGCTTTCTTT.

The rearrangement uses TRBV5-5 and TRBJ2-2, with TRBD1 identical over 7 bases. CDR3 length equals 16 residues. Germline V gene lookup returns CDR1 SGHKS and CDR2 YYEKEE (reference sequence). Losses at the gene ends were 6 bases for V and 0 bases for J; bases not matched to a gene: 8. Here the CDR3 DNA reads TGTGCCAGCACCGCGGCAGGGACAGCGAACACCGGGGAGCTGTTTTTT. It is translated as CASTAAGTANTGELFF.

V usage is TRBV15 and J usage is TRBJ1-2, with D hard to call. With 5 bases removed from V and 0 bases from J, the gap between germline ends came to 13 bases. The germline CDR1 and CDR2 sequences are LNHNV and YYDKDF (reference sequence). This CDR3 is built from 15 residues. CDR3 nucleotide sequence: TGTGCCACCAGCCCTAGCCGGGTTGCTAACTATGGCTACACCTTC. It yields the protein CATSPSRVANYGYTF.

The rearrangement links TRBV20-1 to TRBJ1-6, with TRBD1 identical over 8 bases. Germline values: CDR1 DFQATT, CDR2 SNEGSKA (reference sequence). V was pared by 0 bases and J by 5 bases, with 3 bases of the junction left unmatched. This CDR3 comprises 15 residues. DNA of the CDR3: TGCAGTGCTAGAGAGGCCAGGGGGCATAATTCACCCCTCCACTTT. This gives the protein CSAREARGHNSPLHF.

The genes are TRBV7-6 and TRBJ1-6, with 10 nucleotides matching TRBD1. The CDR3 runs 14 residues. Unmatched junction bases numbered 6, after V lost 7 bases and J lost 9 bases. Germline assignment: CDR1 SGHVS and CDR2 FNYEAQ. The DNA for the CDR3 is TGTGCCAGCACCACCGGGACAGGGGTTTCACCCCTCCACTTT. It specifies CASTTGTGVSPLHF.

The chain uses TRBV6-8 and TRBJ1-5; 8 bases match TRBD1. Germline assignment: CDR1 MNHGY and CDR2 SAAAGT. The CDR3 has 14 residues. Trimming took 5 bases from V and 6 from J; bases not matched to a gene: 6. The CDR3, as DNA: TGTGCCAGCAGTCCGGACAGGGAGGGTCAGCCCCAGCATTTT. Translated, it gives CASSPDREGQPQHF.

Details on this clonotype: The CDR3 ends on some other residue instead of the conserved phenylalanine or tryptophan, so this is likely a read error. CDR3 amino acids: CASSGNRDRDLYEQYL. CDR3 DNA sequence: TGTGCCAGCAGCGGAAACCGGGACAGGGACTTATACGAGCAGTACTTA. The chain joins TRBV5-6 to TRBJ2-7, with 9 bases lining up with TRBD1. The length of the CDR3 is 16 residues. With V trimmed by 4 bases and J by 4 bases, 12 bases remained unmatched. Germline V lookup: CDR1 SGHDT, CDR2 YYEEEE.

This clonotype turned up a few times. The chain combines TRBV6-6 with TRBJ1-1; tentatively, D is TRBD1 (5 bases). The germline gives CDR1 MNHNY, CDR2 SVGAGI (reference sequence). The CDR3 is 15 amino acids. V dropped 4 bases and J dropped 1 base, with 13 bases sitting between them. The CDR3 protein is CASSFLAGPNTEAFF. The CDR3 DNA reads TGTGCCAGCAGTTTTCTGGCAGGGCCGAACACTGAAGCTTTCTTT.